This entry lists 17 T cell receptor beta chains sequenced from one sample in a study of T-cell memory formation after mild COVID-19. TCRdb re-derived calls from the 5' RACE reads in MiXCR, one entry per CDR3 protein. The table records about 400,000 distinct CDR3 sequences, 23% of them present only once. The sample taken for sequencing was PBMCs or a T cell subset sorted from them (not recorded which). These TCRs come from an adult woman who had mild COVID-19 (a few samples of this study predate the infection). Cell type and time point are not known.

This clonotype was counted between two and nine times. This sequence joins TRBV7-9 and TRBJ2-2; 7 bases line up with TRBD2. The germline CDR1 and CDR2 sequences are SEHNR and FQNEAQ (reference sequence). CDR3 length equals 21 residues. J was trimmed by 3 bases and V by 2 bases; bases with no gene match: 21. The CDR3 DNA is TGTGCCAGCAGCTTACGGTCGGGGGGAACCCGAGATGGCCCCCACACCGGGGAGCTGTTTTTT. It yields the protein CASSLRSGGTRDGPHTGELFF.

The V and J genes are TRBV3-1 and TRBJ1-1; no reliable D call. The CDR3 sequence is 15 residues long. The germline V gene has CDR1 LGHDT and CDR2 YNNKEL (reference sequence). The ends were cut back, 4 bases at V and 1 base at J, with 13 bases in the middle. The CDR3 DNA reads TGTGCCAGCAGCCCGCAGACACTGAAGAACACTGAAGCTTTCTTT. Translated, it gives CASSPQTLKNTEAFF.

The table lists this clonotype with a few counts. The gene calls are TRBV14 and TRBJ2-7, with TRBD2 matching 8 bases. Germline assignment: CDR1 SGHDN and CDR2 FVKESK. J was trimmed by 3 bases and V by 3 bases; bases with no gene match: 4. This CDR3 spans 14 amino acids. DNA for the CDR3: TGTGCCAGCAGCCACGGGAGGGGCATCTACGAGCAGTACTTC. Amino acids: CASSHGRGIYEQYF.

In DNA, the CDR3 is TGTGCCAGCAGGGCCAGGGACAATCAGCCCCAGCATTTT. It encodes CASRARDNQPQHF. The chain uses TRBV6-5 and TRBJ1-5, with TRBD1 as a possible D gene (5 bases). Germline CDR1 and CDR2: MNHEY and SVGAGI. The CDR3 is made up of 13 amino acids. Between the trimmed V and J ends, which lost 6 bases and 3 bases, there was a span of 9 bases.

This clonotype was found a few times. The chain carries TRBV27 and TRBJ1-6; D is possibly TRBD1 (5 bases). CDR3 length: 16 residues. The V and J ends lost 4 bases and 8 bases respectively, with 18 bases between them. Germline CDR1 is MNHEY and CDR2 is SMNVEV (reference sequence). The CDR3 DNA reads TGTGCCAGCAGTTGGCGGGGACGGTGGGGGGATTCACCCCTCCACTTT. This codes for CASSWRGRWGDSPLHF.

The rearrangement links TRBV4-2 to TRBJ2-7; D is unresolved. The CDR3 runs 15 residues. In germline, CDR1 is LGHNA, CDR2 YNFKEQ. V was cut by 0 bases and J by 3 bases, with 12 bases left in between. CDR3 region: CASSQDDQIHYEQYF. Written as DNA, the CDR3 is TGTGCCAGCAGCCAAGATGATCAGATCCACTACGAGCAGTACTTC.

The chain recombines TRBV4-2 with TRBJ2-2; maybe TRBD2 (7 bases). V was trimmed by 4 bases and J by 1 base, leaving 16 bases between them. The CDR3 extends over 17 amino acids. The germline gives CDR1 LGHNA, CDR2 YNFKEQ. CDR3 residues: CASSPRGRGGNTGELFF. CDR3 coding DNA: TGTGCCAGCAGCCCGCGGGGGAGGGGGGGGAACACCGGGGAGCTGTTTTTT.

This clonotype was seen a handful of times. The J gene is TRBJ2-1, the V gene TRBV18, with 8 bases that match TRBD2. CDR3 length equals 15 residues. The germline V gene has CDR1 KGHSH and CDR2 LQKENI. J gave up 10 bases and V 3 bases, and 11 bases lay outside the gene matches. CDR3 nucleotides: TGTGCCAGCTCACCTCCTAGCGGGCCCCTCATCGAGCAGTTCTTC. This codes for CASSPPSGPLIEQFF.

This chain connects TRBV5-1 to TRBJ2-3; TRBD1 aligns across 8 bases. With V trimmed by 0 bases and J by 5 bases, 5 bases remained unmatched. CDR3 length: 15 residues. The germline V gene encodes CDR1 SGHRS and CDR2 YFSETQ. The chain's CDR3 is CASSLDRGALDTQYF. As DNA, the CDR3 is TGCGCCAGCAGCTTGGACAGGGGGGCCCTAGATACGCAGTATTTT. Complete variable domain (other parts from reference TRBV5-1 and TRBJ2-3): KAGVTQTPRYLIKTRGQQVTLSCSPISGHRSVSWYQQTPGQGLQFLFEYFSETQRNKGNFPGRFSGRQFSNSRSEMNVSTLELGDSALYLCASSLDRGALDTQYFGPGTRLTVL.

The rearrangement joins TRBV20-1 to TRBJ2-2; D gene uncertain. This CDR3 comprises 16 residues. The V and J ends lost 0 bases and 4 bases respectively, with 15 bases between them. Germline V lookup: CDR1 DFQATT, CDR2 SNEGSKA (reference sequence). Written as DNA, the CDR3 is TGCAGTGCTAGAGATGCCGCTAGTGAGTTCACCGGGGAGCTGTTTTTT. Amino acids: CSARDAASEFTGELFF.

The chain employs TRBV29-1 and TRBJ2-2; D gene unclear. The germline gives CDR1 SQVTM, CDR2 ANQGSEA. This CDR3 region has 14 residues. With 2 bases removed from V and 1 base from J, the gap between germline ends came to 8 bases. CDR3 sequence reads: CSVESTGNTGELFF. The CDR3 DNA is TGCAGCGTTGAATCGACGGGGAACACCGGGGAGCTGTTTTTT.

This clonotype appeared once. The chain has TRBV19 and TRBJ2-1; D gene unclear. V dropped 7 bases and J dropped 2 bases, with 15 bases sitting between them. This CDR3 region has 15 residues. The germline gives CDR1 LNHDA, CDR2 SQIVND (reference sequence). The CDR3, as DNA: TGTGCCAGTAATGGATTCGGCTCCCCCTACAATGAGCAGTTCTTC. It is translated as CASNGFGSPYNEQFF.

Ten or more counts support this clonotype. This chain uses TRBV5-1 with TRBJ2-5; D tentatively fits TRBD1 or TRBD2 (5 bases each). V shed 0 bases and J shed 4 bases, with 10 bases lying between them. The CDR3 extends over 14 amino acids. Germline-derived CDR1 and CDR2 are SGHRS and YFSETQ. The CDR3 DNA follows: TGCGCCAGCAGCTTGGTTGAGGGGACAGAGACCCAGTACTTC. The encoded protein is CASSLVEGTETQYF.

CDR3 sequence: CASSLKSGVGNEQFF. CDR3 DNA: TGTGCCAGCAGCTTAAAAAGCGGGGTAGGCAATGAGCAGTTCTTC. The V call is TRBV11-3, the J call TRBJ2-1; 7 nucleotides line up with TRBD2. The germline V gene has CDR1 SGHNT and CDR2 YENEEA. The V gene end was trimmed by 2 bases and the J gene end by 6 bases; junction bases not matched to a gene: 7. This CDR3 comprises 15 residues. The variable domain in full, with the rest retrieved from reference TRBV11-3 and TRBJ2-1, is EAGVVQSPRYKIIEKKQPVAFWCNPISGHNTLYWYLQNLGQGPELLIRYENEEAVDDSQLPKDRFSAERLKGVDSTLKIQPAELGDSAVYLCASSLKSGVGNEQFFGPGTRLTVL.

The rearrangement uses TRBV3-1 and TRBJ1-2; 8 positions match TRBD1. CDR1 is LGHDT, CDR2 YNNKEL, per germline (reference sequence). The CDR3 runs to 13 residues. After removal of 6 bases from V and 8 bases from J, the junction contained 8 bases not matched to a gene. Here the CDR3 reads CASRPDRGGGYTF. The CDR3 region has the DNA TGTGCCAGCAGACCCGACAGGGGAGGAGGCTACACCTTC.

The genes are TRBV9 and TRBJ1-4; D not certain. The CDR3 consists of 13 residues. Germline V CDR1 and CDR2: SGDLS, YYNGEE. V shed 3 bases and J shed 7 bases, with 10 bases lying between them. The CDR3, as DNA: TGTGCCAGCAGCGGGGAAGGTCCTGAAAAACTGTTTTTT. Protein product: CASSGEGPEKLFF.

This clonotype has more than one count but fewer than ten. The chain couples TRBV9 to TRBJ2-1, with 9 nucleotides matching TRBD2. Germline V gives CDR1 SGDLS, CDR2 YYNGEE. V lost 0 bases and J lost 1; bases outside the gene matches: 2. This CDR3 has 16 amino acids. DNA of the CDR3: TGTGCCAGCAGCGTAGTTAGCGGGAGTTCCTACAATGAGCAGTTCTTC. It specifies CASSVVSGSSYNEQFF.